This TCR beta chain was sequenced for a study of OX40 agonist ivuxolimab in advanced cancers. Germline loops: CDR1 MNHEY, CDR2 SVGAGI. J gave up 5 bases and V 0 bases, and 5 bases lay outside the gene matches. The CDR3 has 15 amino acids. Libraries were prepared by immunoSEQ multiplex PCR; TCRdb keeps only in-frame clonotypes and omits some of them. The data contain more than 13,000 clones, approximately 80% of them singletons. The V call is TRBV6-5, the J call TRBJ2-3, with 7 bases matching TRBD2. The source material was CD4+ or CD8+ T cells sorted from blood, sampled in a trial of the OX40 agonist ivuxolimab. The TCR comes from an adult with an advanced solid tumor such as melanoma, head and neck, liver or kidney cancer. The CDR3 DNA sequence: TGTGCCAGCAGTTACTCGACGGGGGGAATAGATACGCAGTATTTT. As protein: CASSYSTGGIDTQYF.